The 15 T cell receptor beta chains in this list originate from one sample, sequenced in a study of shared clonotypes between healthy human individuals. Repertoires were generated with immunoSEQ multiplex PCR, while TCRdb's copy carries only in-frame clones and drops some. Among about 2.4 million clones, approximately 90% were seen once, and the ten largest hold roughly 0.14%. Material for sequencing was naive CD4+ T cells sorted from blood. This sample's subset: CD45RA+ positively selected. The origin of the receptors is a man aged 18-30 years in good health.

This clone was found once. The V and J genes are TRBV6-5 and TRBJ2-5; 8 positions match TRBD1. Germline V gives CDR1 MNHEY, CDR2 SVGAGI. V lost 5 bases to trimming and J lost 3 bases; unmatched junction nucleotides: 2. The CDR3 runs to 13 residues. DNA for the CDR3: TGTGCCAGCAGTCGACAGGGGAAAGAGACCCAGTACTTC. Its protein is CASSRQGKETQYF.

The gene calls are TRBV7-6 and TRBJ2-7, with a tentative D call TRBD1 (5 bases). The CDR3 has 14 amino acids. Trimming removed 0 bases at V and 3 bases at J, with 9 bases between. The germline V gene encodes CDR1 SGHVS and CDR2 FNYEAQ. The CDR3 region is CASSLAATGYEQYF. As DNA, the CDR3 is TGTGCCAGCAGCTTAGCGGCTACAGGCTACGAGCAGTACTTC.

The V and J genes are TRBV4-3 and TRBJ2-5; 8 positions agree with TRBD2. Germline V gives CDR1 LGHNA, CDR2 YSLEER. The CDR3 has 16 amino acids. With 3 bases clipped from V and 1 base from J, the junction kept 7 bases outside the gene matches. The CDR3 DNA follows: TGCGCCAGCAGCCAGGGCCAGCGGGAGATCCAAGAGACCCAGTACTTC. Translated: CASSQGQREIQETQYF.

The chain joins TRBV18 to TRBJ1-1; 7 bases line up with TRBD1. Trimming at V came to 3 bases and at J to 3 bases, leaving 10 bases not matched to a gene. Germline V gene sequence: CDR1 KGHSH, CDR2 LQKENI. The length of the CDR3 is 16 residues. The DNA of the CDR3 is TGTGCCAGCTCACCGAACAGGGGTACGGTGGACACTGAAGCTTTCTTT. It yields the protein CASSPNRGTVDTEAFF.

V usage is TRBV10-3 and J usage is TRBJ2-1, with 10 positions matching TRBD1. The ends lost 2 bases at V and 5 bases at J; junction bases unmatched: 12. This CDR3 contains 18 residues. From germline, CDR1 is ENHRY and CDR2 SYGVKD. The CDR3 sequence: CAISEPGQGFFSNNEQFF. The CDR3 DNA reads TGTGCCATCAGTGAGCCGGGACAGGGGTTTTTTTCGAACAATGAGCAGTTCTTC.

This clone was counted between two and nine times. The chain links TRBV27 to TRBJ1-2; no reliable D call. Per the germline V gene, CDR1 is MNHEY and CDR2 is SMNVEV (reference sequence). The CDR3 covers 13 residues. Trimming pared 2 bases from V and 6 bases from J, leaving 10 bases between. CDR3 in amino acids: CASSLRDSDGYTF. The CDR3, as DNA: TGTGCCAGCAGTTTAAGAGATTCGGATGGCTACACCTTC.

Points on this clone: This same CDR3 is encoded by further DNA sequences in the sample. The J gene is TRBJ1-4, the V gene TRBV5-1; D might be TRBD1 (5 bases). CDR1 is SGHRS, CDR2 YFSETQ, per germline. The CDR3 contains 16 residues. The V end was cut by 0 bases, the J end by 1 base, with 10 bases between. As DNA, the CDR3 is TGCGCCAGCAGCTTGGGACAGACCATAACTAATGAAAAACTGTTTTTT. Residues: CASSLGQTITNEKLFF.

About this clone itself: This CDR3 is also generated by other DNA sequences in the sample. The chain has TRBV7-2 and TRBJ2-5, with D perhaps assigned TRBD1 or TRBD2 (5 bases each). The CDR3 is 12 residues long. The V gene lost 3 bases and the J gene lost 5 bases, with 7 bases spanning the gap. In germline, CDR1 is SGHTA, CDR2 FQGNSA. CDR3 sequence reads: CASSFEGETQYF. The CDR3 bases are TGTGCCAGCAGCTTCGAGGGGGAGACCCAGTACTTC.

This clone was counted a few times. The chain couples TRBV6-1 to TRBJ1-2, with D tentatively TRBD1 (5 bases). Germline CDR1 MNHNS, CDR2 SASEGT. The V and J ends lost 5 bases and 3 bases respectively, with 16 bases between them. The CDR3 is made up of 15 amino acids. CDR3 sequence reads: CASSHAGRGDYGYTF. CDR3 sequence (DNA): TGTGCCAGCAGTCACGCTGGGAGAGGGGACTATGGCTACACCTTC.

The J gene is TRBJ1-2, the V gene TRBV27, with TRBD1 matching 10 bases. The CDR3 is 14 amino acids. V trimming: 5 bases; J trimming: 7 bases; junction bases outside the gene matches: 7. Germline V gene lookup returns CDR1 MNHEY and CDR2 SMNVEV (reference sequence). CDR3 in DNA: TGTGCCAGCAGTCAGACAGGGGGCCATAGTGGCTACACCTTC. Amino acids: CASSQTGGHSGYTF.

The chain has TRBV7-9 and TRBJ2-5, with D unresolved. V was clipped by 5 bases and J by 5 bases, with 18 bases between them. This CDR3 contains 15 residues. Germline CDR1 SEHNR, CDR2 FQNEAQ (reference sequence). The CDR3, as DNA: TGTGCCAGCAGCCGCGGCGCCCTAACGATCGAGACCCAGTACTTC. Translation: CASSRGALTIETQYF.

This clone showed up just a few times. The chain couples TRBV19 to TRBJ2-1; TRBD2 agrees at 8 bases. This CDR3 is built from 14 residues. Trimming took 7 bases from V and 7 from J; bases not matched to a gene: 9. The germline gives CDR1 LNHDA, CDR2 SQIVND (reference sequence). CDR3 DNA: TGTGCCAGTAATCCGGGACTAGAAAGGAATGAGCAGTTCTTC. As protein: CASNPGLERNEQFF.

This clone has just a few counts. The chain recombines TRBV7-9 with TRBJ1-1, with D tentatively TRBD1 (6 bases). This CDR3 contains 13 residues. V was trimmed by 4 bases and J by 11 bases, leaving 17 bases between them. The germline gives CDR1 SEHNR, CDR2 FQNEAQ (reference sequence). The CDR3 spells CASSSGEGQLAFF. The CDR3 DNA reads as TGTGCCAGCAGCTCAGGGGAAGGTCAGCTGGCTTTCTTT. Filled out from reference TRBV7-9 and TRBJ1-1, the complete variable domain reads DTGVSQNPRHKITKRGQNVTFRCDPISEHNRLYWYRQTLGQGPEFLTYFQNEAQLEKSRLLSDRFSAERPKGSFSTLEIQRTEQGDSAMYLCASSSGEGQLAFFGQGTRLTVV.

The DNA of the CDR3 is TGTGCCAGCAGTTTAGGGGGACCCTCCTACAATGAGCAGTTCTTC. Its translation is CASSLGGPSYNEQFF. This chain joins TRBV28 and TRBJ2-1; D possibly matches TRBD1 or TRBD2 (5 bases each). Between the trimmed V and J ends, which lost 2 bases and 0 bases, there was a span of 8 bases. This CDR3 comprises 15 residues. Germline assignment: CDR1 MDHEN and CDR2 SYDVKM.

The genes are TRBV18 and TRBJ2-1, with TRBD2 matching over 8 bases. Germline loops: CDR1 KGHSH, CDR2 LQKENI. The V gene end was trimmed by 2 bases and the J gene end by 2 bases; junction bases not matched to a gene: 8. This CDR3 contains 17 residues. CDR3 in DNA: TGTGCCAGCTCACCAACTAGCGTCGGGAGGGCCTACAATGAGCAGTTCTTC. Amino acids: CASSPTSVGRAYNEQFF. Drawing the rest from reference TRBV18 and TRBJ2-1, the complete variable domain is NAGVMQNPRHLVRRRGQEARLRCSPMKGHSHVYWYRQLPEEGLKFMVYLQKENIIDESGMPKERFSAEFPKEGPSILRIQQVVRGDSAAYFCASSPTSVGRAYNEQFFGPGTRLTVL.